This T cell receptor (beta chain) appears in the sequencing data of a study of T cell clonotyping in hematopoietic cell transplantation. Note on this clone: Its antigen is unknown.

The study, taken as a whole, reports: Broader posttransplant TCR repertoire diversity was predicted by graft donor and pretransplant recipient Inverse Simpson Index values. At the given depth, recipient repertoires were over 97% de novo clonotypes.

Assay used: immunoSEQ multiplex PCR; TCRdb lists only in-frame clones, some missing. The sample shows about 5,600 clones, roughly 72% of them seen only once. The length of the CDR3 is 12 residues. The V segment lost 5 bases and the J segment 5 bases; nucleotides outside the gene matches: 5. Per germline, CDR1 GTSNPN and CDR2 SVGIG (reference sequence). This TCR came from a male patient aged 55 to 69 who had an allogeneic stem cell transplant, so T cells may come from the graft donor. Some clones in this sample may be carry-over from other donors' samples. The V gene is TRBV30, the J gene TRBJ2-5; 7 bases agree with TRBD1. The sample here was peripheral blood mononuclear cells, taken 100 days after allogeneic stem cell transplant. The CDR3 coding sequence is TGTGCCTGGGTAGGGGGCGGGGAGACCCAGTACTTC. Translated, it gives CAWVGGGETQYF.